These 14 T cell receptor beta chains originate from one sample sequenced in a study of glioma-infiltrating T cells after dendritic cell vaccination. Here immunoSEQ multiplex PCR was the method, and the copy in TCRdb shows in-frame clones only, minus some. The table lists 90,000 or so clones, over 75% of them singletons. The starting material was blood, obtained before dendritic cell vaccination. All receptors derive from a human donor with glioblastoma.

V is TRBV30 and J is TRBJ1-3; weak D call: TRBD1 (6 bases). The CDR3 has 13 residues. Between the trimmed V and J ends, which lost 8 bases and 11 bases, there was a span of 22 bases. CDR1 GTSNPN and CDR2 SVGIG come from the germline V gene (reference sequence). CDR3 region: CARGGHIKQAIYF. CDR3 DNA sequence: TGTGCCAGGGGGGGACACATTAAACAGGCCATATATTTT. Using reference TRBV30 and TRBJ1-3 for the parts outside the CDR3, the full variable domain is SQTIHQWPATLVQPVGSPLSLECTVEGTSNPNLYWYRQAAGRGLQLLFYSVGIGQISSEVPQNLSASRPQDRQFILSSKKLLLSDSGFYLCARGGHIKQAIYFGEGSWLTVV.

CDR3 bases: TGCAGCGTTGGGCCTCCAGCGGGGCTTCACAATGAGCAGTTCTTC. This gives the protein CSVGPPAGLHNEQFF. The chain couples TRBV29-1 to TRBJ2-1, with TRBD2 matching over 7 bases. V gave up 4 bases and J gave up 5 bases; unmatched junction bases: 11. The CDR3 totals 15 residues. CDR1 SQVTM and CDR2 ANQGSEA come from the germline V gene.

The chain has TRBV2 and TRBJ1-2, with 7 bases that match TRBD1. The ends lost 7 bases at V and 0 bases at J; junction bases unmatched: 5. Per germline, CDR1 SNHLY and CDR2 FYNNEI. The CDR3 is made up of 14 amino acids. The chain's CDR3 is CASKWDSSNYGYTF. Here the CDR3 DNA reads TGTGCCAGCAAGTGGGACAGTTCTAACTATGGCTACACCTTC.

V is TRBV6-1 and J is TRBJ1-6, with D hard to call. Looked up from germline, CDR1 is MNHNS and CDR2 is SASEGT. Trimming took 10 bases from V and 2 from J, leaving 6 bases between them. This CDR3 has 12 amino acids. The CDR3 region has the DNA TGTGCCACCCATCCCTATAATTCACCCCTCCACTTT. Protein: CATHPYNSPLHF.

This clone was counted a few times. This chain joins TRBV9 and TRBJ2-3; tentatively, D is TRBD2 (6 bases). This CDR3 has 14 residues. The V gene lost 7 bases and the J gene lost 2 bases, with 14 bases spanning the gap. Germline loops: CDR1 SGDLS, CDR2 YYNGEE. In nucleotides, the CDR3 is TGTGCCAGCGGAGGGGCTCCGAACACAGATACGCAGTATTTT. Translated: CASGGAPNTDTQYF.

Here the CDR3 reads CASSQATSYEQYF. In DNA, the CDR3 is TGCGCCAGCAGCCAGGCTACCTCCTACGAGCAGTACTTC. The chain links TRBV10-1 to TRBJ2-5; no reliable D call. Near its end, the DNA agrees better with TRBJ2-7, so the J call may be wrong. The CDR3 has 13 amino acids. Germline-derived CDR1 and CDR2 are WNHNN and SYGVQD (reference sequence).

Worth noting for this clone: Distinct nucleotide sequences in the sample also encode this CDR3. The CDR3 nucleotides read TGTGCCAGCAGCCCCCGACTAGCTTACAATGAGCAGTTCTTC. Its translation: CASSPRLAYNEQFF. The genes are TRBV11-3 and TRBJ2-1, with TRBD2 identical over 7 bases. CDR3 length: 14 amino acids. The ends lost 5 bases at V and 4 bases at J; junction bases unmatched: 5. Germline CDR1 and CDR2: SGHNT and YENEEA.

The chain employs TRBV6-1 and TRBJ1-3; D may be TRBD1 (5 bases). V was trimmed by 0 bases and J by 0 bases, leaving 6 bases between them. Per the germline V gene, CDR1 is MNHNS and CDR2 is SASEGT. The CDR3 covers 15 residues. The CDR3 nucleotides are TGTGCCAGCAGTGAAGCAGGGGTCTCTGGAAACACCATATATTTT. This sequence encodes CASSEAGVSGNTIYF.

The chain employs TRBV6-6 and TRBJ2-1; TRBD1 matches at 8 bases. Unmatched junction bases numbered 11, after V lost 10 bases and J lost 9 bases. From germline, CDR1 is MNHNY and CDR2 SVGAGI (reference sequence). CDR3 length: 13 amino acids. The CDR3 nucleotides read TGTGCCACTTGCCCGACAGGGGCGGGTGAGCAGTTCTTC. Translated, it gives CATCPTGAGEQFF.

This clone appeared a single time. This chain links TRBV4-1 with TRBJ2-5; D possibly corresponds to TRBD2 (5 bases). CDR1 MGHRA and CDR2 YSYEKL come from the germline V gene. V was clipped by 1 base and J by 5 bases, with 8 bases between them. The length of the CDR3 is 13 residues. In DNA, the CDR3 is TGCGCCAGCAGCCAAGTAGAGCGGGAGACCCAGTACTTC. Translation gives CASSQVERETQYF.

This chain links TRBV28 with TRBJ1-2; 9 bases match TRBD1. The CDR3 length is 15 residues. After removal of 2 bases from V and 7 bases from J, the junction contained 8 bases not matched to a gene. Looked up from germline, CDR1 is MDHEN and CDR2 is SYDVKM. The DNA for the CDR3 is TGTGCCAGCAGTTTACCCACCGGACAGGGGTTTGGCTACACCTTC. It encodes CASSLPTGQGFGYTF.

This chain links TRBV18 with TRBJ2-7; 9 nucleotides align to TRBD1. Germline lookup yields CDR1 KGHSH and CDR2 LQKENI. There are 15 residues in the CDR3. Trimming at V came to 3 bases and at J to 5 bases, leaving 8 bases not matched to a gene. CDR3 sequence (DNA): TGTGCCAGCTCACCGCCCGGGACAGGGAATGACGAGCAGTACTTC. It specifies CASSPPGTGNDEQYF.

The J gene is TRBJ1-1, the V gene TRBV6-5; D not resolved. The V and J ends lost 3 bases and 0 bases respectively, with 5 bases between them. The CDR3 loop spans 13 amino acids. CDR1 MNHEY and CDR2 SVGAGI come from the germline V gene. The CDR3 sequence: CASSYELNTEAFF. The DNA for the CDR3 is TGTGCCAGCAGTTATGAGCTGAACACTGAAGCTTTCTTT.

This clone was detected only once. This chain connects TRBV4-1 to TRBJ1-2, with D tentatively TRBD1 (6 bases). The CDR3 has 15 amino acids. The V and J ends lost 2 bases and 2 bases respectively, with 12 bases between them. Germline CDR1 is MGHRA and CDR2 is YSYEKL. CDR3 sequence: CASSQPGGANYGYTF. The DNA for the CDR3 is TGCGCCAGCAGCCAACCCGGGGGGGCCAACTATGGCTACACCTTC.